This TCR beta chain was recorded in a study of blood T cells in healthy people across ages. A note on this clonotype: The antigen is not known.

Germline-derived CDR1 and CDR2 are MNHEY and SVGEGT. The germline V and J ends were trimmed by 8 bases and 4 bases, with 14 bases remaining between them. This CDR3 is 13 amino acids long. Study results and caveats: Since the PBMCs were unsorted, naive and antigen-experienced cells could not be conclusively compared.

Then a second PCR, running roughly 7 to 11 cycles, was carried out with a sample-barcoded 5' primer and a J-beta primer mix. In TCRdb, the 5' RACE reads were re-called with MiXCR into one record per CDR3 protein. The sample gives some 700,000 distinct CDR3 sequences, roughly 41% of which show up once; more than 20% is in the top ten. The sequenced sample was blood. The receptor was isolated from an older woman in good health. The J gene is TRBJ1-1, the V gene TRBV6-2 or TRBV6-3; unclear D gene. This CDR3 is CASGVLVGTEAFF. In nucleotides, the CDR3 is TGTGCCAGCGGGGTGTTGGTAGGCACTGAAGCTTTCTTT.